A selection of T cell receptor beta chains follows, all from one sample in a study of early T cells in non-severe SARS-CoV-2 infection. TCRdb independently ran MiXCR on the 5' RACE reads; one entry per CDR3 protein. The repertoire holds 100,000 to 120,000 distinct CDR3 sequences, with roughly an eighth as singletons. The sample here was whole blood, taken at baseline. All receptors derive from an adult who was a healthcare worker with PCR-confirmed SARS-CoV-2 infection or an uninfected control (not recorded which). Each CDR3 is given with its conserved first and last residue. The order of the fields is clone size, V gene, J gene, D gene, CDR3 DNA, CDR3 protein. The D gene is left open where the match is weak. For some rows the clone size is stated as once, few or many, or as a class when expanded; others skip it.

NA,TRBV3-1,TRBJ1-6,TRBD1,TGTGCCAGCAGCCTACAGGGGCGCTATAATTCACCCCTCCACTTT,CASSLQGRYNSPLHF
NA,TRBV28,TRBJ2-7,TRBD2,TGTGCCAGCAGTTTGTATATCGAAACTAGCGGGAGTACCTACGAGCAGTACTTC,CASSLYIETSGSTYEQYF
few,TRBV6-5,TRBJ1-1,TRBD1,TGTGCCAGCACTTATGACAGGGGGGCGAAAACTGAAGCTTTCTTT,CASTYDRGAKTEAFF
many,TRBV7-6,TRBJ2-7,NA,TGTGCCAGCAGCTCCACCTCCCGGGACGGGTTCTACGAGCAGTACTTC,CASSSTSRDGFYEQYF
few,TRBV7-3,TRBJ2-4,NA,TGTGCCAGCAGCTTAAGAGTCAGGCCGGGGGCCAAAAACATTCAGTACTTC,CASSLRVRPGAKNIQYF
many,TRBV5-5,TRBJ1-1,NA,TGTGCCAGCAGCCGAGGCTGGACAGAGAACACTGAAGCTTTCTTT,CASSRGWTENTEAFF
NA,TRBV28,TRBJ1-2,NA,TGTGCCAGCAGTCTTCAGGCGAATGGCTACACCTTC,CASSLQANGYTF
NA,TRBV29-1,TRBJ2-5,NA,TGCAGCGCCCGACCTTTACAAGAGACCCAGTACTTC,CSARPLQETQYF
many,TRBV20-1,TRBJ1-1,TRBD1,TGCAGTGCTAGGTCTGCTGGGACAGAAAACACTGAAGCTTTCTTT,CSARSAGTENTEAFF
few,TRBV6-6,TRBJ1-2,NA,TGTGCCAGCAGTCGGGGGCCCGACCAAGGCTACACCTTC,CASSRGPDQGYTF
few,TRBV4-1,TRBJ1-4,NA,TGCGCCAGCAGCCAAGCGCAGGCTAATGAAAAACTGTTTTTT,CASSQAQANEKLFF
NA,TRBV20-1,TRBJ2-1,NA,TGCAGTGCTAGTAAGGATTACTTTTACAATGAGCAGTTCTTC,CSASKDYFYNEQFF
many,TRBV6-5,TRBJ1-4,NA,TGTGCCAGCAGCGATTCCCGGGCAGCCGGGGAAAAACTGTTTTTT,CASSDSRAAGEKLFF
few,TRBV27,TRBJ2-7,TRBD1,TGTGCCAGCAGCCCAAATGGACAGGACCTCTCCTACGAGCAGTACTTC,CASSPNGQDLSYEQYF
few,TRBV5-6,TRBJ2-3,NA,TGTGCCAGCAGCTTTCTGCCGGGGACCGTGACAGATACGCAGTATTTT,CASSFLPGTVTDTQYF
many,TRBV12-3/TRBV12-4,TRBJ1-6,NA,TGTGCCAGCAGTTTAGGACAGACGAATTCACCCCTCCACTTT,CASSLGQTNSPLHF
NA,TRBV9,TRBJ1-1,NA,TGTGCCAGCAGCGTAGGGCCGCAGGCTGAAGCTTTCTTT,CASSVGPQAEAFF
many,TRBV12-3/TRBV12-4,TRBJ2-7,NA,TGTGCCAGCAGTTTGGGAAGTAGGCAGTACTTC,CASSLGSRQYF
NA,TRBV5-5,TRBJ2-3,NA,TGTGCCAGCAGCACGGGCCGGGCTAGCACAGATACGCAGTATTTT,CASSTGRASTDTQYF
many,TRBV7-3,TRBJ2-1,NA,TGTGCCAGCAGCGTCGGGATGGGGTCTGAGCAGTTCTTC,CASSVGMGSEQFF
many,TRBV29-1,TRBJ2-7,TRBD1,TGCAGCGCTCGTACAGGGGACGAGACGTACTACTTC,CSARTGDETYYF
NA,TRBV12-3/TRBV12-4,TRBJ1-4,TRBD1,TGTGCCAGCAGCCGTCGACAGGGGGGCGAAAAACTGTTTTTT,CASSRRQGGEKLFF
few,TRBV6-5,TRBJ2-2,NA,TGTGCCAGCAAGAACCAGGGTGACACCGGGGAGCTGTTTTTT,CASKNQGDTGELFF
NA,TRBV12-3/TRBV12-4,TRBJ2-3,NA,TGTGCCAGCAGTCCGAACCGGGATACGCAGTATTTT,CASSPNRDTQYF
NA,TRBV19,TRBJ1-2,NA,TGTGCCAGTAGCCCAAATTCAGACAGAACCTATGGCTACACCTTC,CASSPNSDRTYGYTF
NA,TRBV5-1,TRBJ2-6,NA,TGCGCCAGCAGCCTACAGGGTGCTGGGGCCAACGTCCTGACTTTC,CASSLQGAGANVLTF
NA,TRBV4-2,TRBJ1-1,NA,TGTGCCAGCAGCCCCTTAGTAAGGACAGCACCGAACACTGAAGCTTTCTTT,CASSPLVRTAPNTEAFF
NA,TRBV12-3/TRBV12-4,TRBJ1-4,NA,TGTGCCAGCAGACCGGGGCCGAATGAAAAACTGTTTTTT,CASRPGPNEKLFF
many,TRBV6-6,TRBJ1-5,NA,TGTGCCAGCACCCCGCGGCAGGACGGCAATCAGCCCCAGCATTTT,CASTPRQDGNQPQHF
NA,TRBV12-3/TRBV12-4,TRBJ2-3,TRBD1,TGTGCCAGCAGTTCCCCAGGGGGATCCACAGATACGCAGTATTTT,CASSSPGGSTDTQYF
many,TRBV7-2,TRBJ1-2,NA,TGTGCCAGCAGCTTTGGTATCGGCGCAGGGGTGGATGGCTACACCTTC,CASSFGIGAGVDGYTF
NA,TRBV7-6,TRBJ1-1,TRBD1,TGTGCCAGCAGCTACCACAGGGGGAACACTGAAGCTTTCTTT,CASSYHRGNTEAFF
few,TRBV6-1,TRBJ1-2,NA,TGTGCCAGCAGGGTAGCAGGCCAGAATGGCTACACCTTC,CASRVAGQNGYTF
few,TRBV13,TRBJ1-2,NA,TGTGCCAGCAGCTTGGAGAGAAACTATGGCTACACCTTC,CASSLERNYGYTF
many,TRBV3-1,TRBJ1-2,NA,TGTGCCAGCAGCCAAGCAGTAGGCTATGGCTACACCTTC,CASSQAVGYGYTF
NA,TRBV12-3/TRBV12-4,TRBJ2-3,NA,TGTGCCAGCAGTTTAATAGCAGCGGGCACAGATACGCAGTATTTT,CASSLIAAGTDTQYF
many,TRBV6-5,TRBJ2-7,NA,TGTGCCAGCAGTTATGTAGGGGATCCAAGGGGCGAGCAGTACTTC,CASSYVGDPRGEQYF
few,TRBV6-5,TRBJ1-1,TRBD1,TGTGCCAGCAGTCCTACAACAGGGGGCGAGAACACTGAAGCTTTCTTT,CASSPTTGGENTEAFF
NA,TRBV20-1,TRBJ2-2,NA,TGCAGTGCTAGAGATCGATTCGGCGGGTCGCGTTCCGGGGAGCTGTTTTTT,CSARDRFGGSRSGELFF
few,TRBV3-1,TRBJ2-2,TRBD2,TGTGCCAGCAGCCAAGACTCCAGCGGGGGGGCCCAGGACACCGGGGAGCTGTTTTTT,CASSQDSSGGAQDTGELFF